The rows below give T cell receptor beta chains drawn from one sample of a study of response to subunit inactivated influenza vaccine. From the RT-PCR reads, TCRdb called clonotypes with MiXCR, one entry per CDR3 protein. The sample lists a few hundred thousand distinct CDR3 sequences, approximately 20% occurring once. Source: PBMCs from blood, taken roughly 20 months after vaccination. Receptor source: a man between 50 and 69 years old who received an inactivated influenza vaccine. Each CDR3 is given with its conserved first and last residue. Each record gives: CDR3 protein, D gene, J gene, V gene. A D gene is named only where the DNA matches it firmly.

cdr3_aa: CATSDSGRGNQETQYF; d_call: NA; j_call: TRBJ2-5; v_call: TRBV24-1
cdr3_aa: CASRQVGVSASDTQYF; d_call: NA; j_call: TRBJ2-3; v_call: TRBV4-2
cdr3_aa: CASSISGTAANYGYTF; d_call: NA; j_call: TRBJ1-2; v_call: TRBV7-9
cdr3_aa: CASSQVGTGELFF; d_call: NA; j_call: TRBJ2-2; v_call: TRBV3-1
cdr3_aa: CSAGSVGSGNTIYF; d_call: NA; j_call: TRBJ1-3; v_call: TRBV20-1
cdr3_aa: CASSPHTYRVRDTQYF; d_call: NA; j_call: TRBJ2-3; v_call: TRBV14
cdr3_aa: CASSLDRGQETQYF; d_call: NA; j_call: TRBJ2-5; v_call: TRBV5-1
cdr3_aa: CASSPLTGLTNYGYTF; d_call: NA; j_call: TRBJ1-2; v_call: TRBV14
cdr3_aa: CASRRSGNTIYF; d_call: NA; j_call: TRBJ1-3; v_call: TRBV12-3/TRBV12-4
cdr3_aa: CASSLPGTQYF; d_call: NA; j_call: TRBJ2-5; v_call: TRBV18
cdr3_aa: CAGGLSGANVLTF; d_call: NA; j_call: TRBJ2-6; v_call: TRBV28
cdr3_aa: CASSLVYGTGSYEQYF; d_call: TRBD1; j_call: TRBJ2-7; v_call: TRBV11-2
cdr3_aa: CASSKGLAFGSYEQYF; d_call: TRBD2; j_call: TRBJ2-7; v_call: TRBV12-3/TRBV12-4
cdr3_aa: CASKRGAYPSYEQYF; d_call: NA; j_call: TRBJ2-7; v_call: TRBV6-1
cdr3_aa: CASSTGTDLINEQFF; d_call: NA; j_call: TRBJ2-1; v_call: TRBV21-1
cdr3_aa: CASSQGDAYNEQFF; d_call: NA; j_call: TRBJ2-1; v_call: TRBV14
cdr3_aa: CASSFRDSRLYGYTF; d_call: TRBD1; j_call: TRBJ1-2; v_call: TRBV5-1
cdr3_aa: CSARDLTRQPNEQFF; d_call: NA; j_call: TRBJ2-1; v_call: TRBV20-1
cdr3_aa: CASSLGGGRSYNEQFF; d_call: NA; j_call: TRBJ2-1; v_call: TRBV5-1
cdr3_aa: CASSLDTTRTEQYF; d_call: NA; j_call: TRBJ2-7; v_call: TRBV5-1
cdr3_aa: CASSLNVAHYGYTF; d_call: NA; j_call: TRBJ1-2; v_call: TRBV12-3/TRBV12-4
cdr3_aa: CASSQGGTGAYNEQFF; d_call: TRBD1; j_call: TRBJ2-1; v_call: TRBV25-1
cdr3_aa: CSAAGIYSNQPQHF; d_call: NA; j_call: TRBJ1-5; v_call: TRBV20-1
cdr3_aa: CSAQSGTSHQDEQFF; d_call: TRBD2; j_call: TRBJ2-1; v_call: TRBV20-1
cdr3_aa: CRATDQPTEAFF; d_call: NA; j_call: TRBJ1-1; v_call: TRBV20-1
cdr3_aa: CASSQGLRDDEKLFF; d_call: NA; j_call: TRBJ1-4; v_call: TRBV4-1